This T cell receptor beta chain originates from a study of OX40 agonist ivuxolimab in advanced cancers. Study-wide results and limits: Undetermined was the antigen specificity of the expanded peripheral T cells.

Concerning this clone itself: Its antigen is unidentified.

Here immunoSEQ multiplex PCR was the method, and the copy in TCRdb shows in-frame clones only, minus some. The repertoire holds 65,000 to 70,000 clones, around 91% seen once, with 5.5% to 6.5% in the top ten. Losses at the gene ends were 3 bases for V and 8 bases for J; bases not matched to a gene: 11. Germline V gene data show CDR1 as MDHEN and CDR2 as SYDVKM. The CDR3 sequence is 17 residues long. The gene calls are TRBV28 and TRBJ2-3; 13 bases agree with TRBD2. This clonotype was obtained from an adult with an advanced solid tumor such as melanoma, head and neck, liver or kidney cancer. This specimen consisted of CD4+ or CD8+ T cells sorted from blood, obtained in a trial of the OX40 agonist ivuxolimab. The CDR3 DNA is TGTGCCAGCAGTTTTACTAGCGGGAGGGCCGAAAGGGTTACGCAGTATTTT. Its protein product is CASSFTSGRAERVTQYF.